The clone carrying this T cell receptor (beta chain) was picked up one time. Authors' methods: The assay estimated nucleated cells by amplifying reference gene primers. Profiling relied on immunoSEQ multiplex PCR, and the TCRdb table lists in-frame clones only, not all of them. From that table come the V and J calls and clone size; the DNA was used to work out D and trimming. The data show 200,000 to 300,000 clones, with more than 85% seen just once and about 2.5% held by the top ten. This specimen belongs to a study of blood T cell repertoires in COVID-19. Turning to the study itself: There were acute and convalescent COVID-19 samples, and they came from the United States, Italy and Spain.

Seattle patients were enrolled during active infection and followed longitudinally. The germline V gene encodes CDR1 SGHTS and CDR2 YDEGEE. The CDR3 is 15 amino acids. Trimming cost V 0 bases and J 5 bases; bases outside gene matches: 7. Sequenced sample: peripheral blood. The sequence was obtained from a person aged 18 to 30 with COVID-19, enrolled during active disease. The chain has TRBV5-8 and TRBJ2-5, with 7 positions matching TRBD1. The CDR3 loop is CASSLGDRDSETQYF. CDR3 DNA sequence: TGTGCCAGCAGCTTGGGAGACAGGGATTCGGAGACCCAGTACTTC.